This T cell receptor beta chain was sequenced in a study of metastatic and nonmetastatic thyroid tumors. TCRdb used MiXCR to call clones anew from the PCR reads. The sample includes 45,000 to 60,000 clones, roughly a sixth seen only once; the top ten take 2.5% to 3.5%. Study observations and caveats: In blood and tumor, TCR beta diversity was reportedly significantly higher in malignant thyroid tumors than in benign nodules.

Every patient underwent thyroid surgery untreated. V gave up 10 bases and J gave up 0 bases, with 13 bases separating them. This CDR3 is 13 amino acids long. CDR1 and CDR2 from the germline V gene are MDHEN and SYDVKM. This clone was observed many times. Its antigen remains unidentified. The clonotype originates from a female donor with papillary thyroid cancer or a benign thyroid nodule (not recorded which). Some clones in this sample may be carry-over from other donors' samples. Sequences were obtained from blood. The rearrangement joins TRBV28 to TRBJ2-7; tentatively, D is TRBD2 (5 bases). The CDR3 loop is CATYKRSSYEQYF. The CDR3 DNA is TGTGCCACCTACAAGCGGAGCTCCTACGAGCAGTACTTC.